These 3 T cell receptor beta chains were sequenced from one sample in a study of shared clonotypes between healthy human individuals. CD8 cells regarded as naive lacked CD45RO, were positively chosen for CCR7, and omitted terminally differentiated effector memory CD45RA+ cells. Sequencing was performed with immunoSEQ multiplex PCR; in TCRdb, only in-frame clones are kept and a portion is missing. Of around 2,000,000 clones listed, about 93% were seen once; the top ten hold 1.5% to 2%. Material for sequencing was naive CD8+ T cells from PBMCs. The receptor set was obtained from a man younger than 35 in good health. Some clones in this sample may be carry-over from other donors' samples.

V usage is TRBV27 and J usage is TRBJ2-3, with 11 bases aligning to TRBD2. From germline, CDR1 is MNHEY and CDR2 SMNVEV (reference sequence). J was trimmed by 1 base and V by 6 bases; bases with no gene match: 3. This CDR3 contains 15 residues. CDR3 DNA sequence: TGTGCCAGCAGGATACTAGCGGGGGGCACAGATACGCAGTATTTT. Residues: CASRILAGGTDTQYF.

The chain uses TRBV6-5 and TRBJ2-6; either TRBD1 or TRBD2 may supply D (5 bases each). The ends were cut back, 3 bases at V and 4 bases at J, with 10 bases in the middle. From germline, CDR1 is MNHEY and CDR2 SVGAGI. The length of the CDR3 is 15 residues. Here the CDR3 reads CASSYQGPGANVLTF. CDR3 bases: TGTGCCAGCAGTTATCAGGGACCCGGGGCCAACGTCCTGACTTTC.

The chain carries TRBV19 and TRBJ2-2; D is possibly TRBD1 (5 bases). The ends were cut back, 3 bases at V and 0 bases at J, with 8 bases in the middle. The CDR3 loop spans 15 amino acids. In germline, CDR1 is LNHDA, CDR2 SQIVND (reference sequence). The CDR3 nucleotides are TGTGCCAGTAGTATGTACAGGTCGAACACCGGGGAGCTGTTTTTT. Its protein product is CASSMYRSNTGELFF.